The present TCR beta chain was sequenced within a study of identical twins. CDR1 and CDR2 (germline): SGHVS, FNYEAQ. V shed 5 bases and J shed 6 bases, with 13 bases lying between them. The CDR3 sequence is 13 residues long. This clonotype was observed many times. Template switching (which added a universal primer site) was used, and cDNA carried unique molecular identifiers. From the 5' RACE reads, TCRdb called clonotypes with MiXCR, one entry per CDR3 protein. This sample has approximately 600,000 distinct CDR3 sequences, with 7.1% found just once. These records were also assigned to another study, of yellow fever vaccine responses in identical twins.

The rearrangement uses TRBV7-6 and TRBJ2-5, with a weak D call TRBD1 (5 bases). This clonotype was sampled from a woman younger than 35 in good health. Sequencing was performed on PBMCs. The CDR3 DNA follows: TGTGCCAGCAGCCCTCCAGGGTTGCAGACCCAGTACTTC. Translated: CASSPPGLQTQYF. The full variable domain, completed using reference TRBV7-6 and TRBJ2-5, is GAGVSQSPRYKVTKRGQDVALRCDPISGHVSLYWYRQALGQGPEFLTYFNYEAQQDKSGLPNDRFSAERPEGSISTLTIQRTEQRDSAMYRCASSPPGLQTQYFGPGTRLLVL.